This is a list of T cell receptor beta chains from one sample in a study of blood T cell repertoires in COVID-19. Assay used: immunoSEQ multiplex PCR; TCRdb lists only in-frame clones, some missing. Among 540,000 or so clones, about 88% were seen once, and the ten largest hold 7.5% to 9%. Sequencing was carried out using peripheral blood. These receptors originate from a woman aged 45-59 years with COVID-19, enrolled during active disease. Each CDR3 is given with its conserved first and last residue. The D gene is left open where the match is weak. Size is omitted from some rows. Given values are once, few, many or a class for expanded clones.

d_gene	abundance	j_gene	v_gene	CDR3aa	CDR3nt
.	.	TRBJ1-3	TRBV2	CASSATGTSGNTIYF	TGTGCCAGCAGTGCTACAGGAACCTCTGGAAACACCATATATTTT
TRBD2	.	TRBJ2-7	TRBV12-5	CASLPSGGVSYEQYF	TGTGCTAGTCTACCCAGCGGGGGGGTGTCCTACGAGCAGTACTTC
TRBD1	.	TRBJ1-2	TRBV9	CASSVATGGNYGYTF	TGTGCCAGCAGCGTAGCTACAGGGGGGAACTATGGCTACACCTTC
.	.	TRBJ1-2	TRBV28	CASSSPVNYGYTF	TGTGCCAGCAGCTCCCCCGTAAACTATGGCTACACCTTC
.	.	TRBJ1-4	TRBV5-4	CASQREGPNEKLFF	TGTGCCAGTCAACGGGAGGGCCCTAATGAAAAACTGTTTTTT
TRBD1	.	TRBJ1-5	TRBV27	CASSLGQGVNQPQHF	TGTGCCAGCAGTTTAGGACAGGGGGTTAATCAGCCCCAGCATTTT
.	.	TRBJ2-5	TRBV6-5	CASSLRGRGQETQYF	TGTGCCAGCAGTTTAAGGGGGAGAGGCCAAGAGACCCAGTACTTC
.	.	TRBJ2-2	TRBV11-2	CASSPSRATGELFF	TGTGCCAGCAGCCCAAGCAGGGCTACCGGGGAGCTGTTTTTT
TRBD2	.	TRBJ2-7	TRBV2	CASSAHGLAGFNEQYF	TGTGCCAGCAGTGCCCATGGACTAGCGGGGTTCAACGAGCAGTACTTC
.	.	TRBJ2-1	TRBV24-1	CATSDPLASYNEQFF	TGTGCCACCAGTGATCCTCTAGCCTCATACAATGAGCAGTTCTTC
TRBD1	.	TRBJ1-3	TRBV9	CASSVAPGGSSGNTIYF	TGTGCCAGCAGCGTAGCCCCAGGGGGAAGTTCGGGGAACACCATATATTTT
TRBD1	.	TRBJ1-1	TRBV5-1	CASYRDRSRMDTEAFF	TGCGCCAGCTACCGGGACAGGAGCCGGATGGACACTGAAGCTTTCTTT
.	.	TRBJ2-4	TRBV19	CASSLPGFAKNIQYF	TGTGCCAGTAGTCTCCCAGGTTTCGCCAAAAACATTCAGTACTTC
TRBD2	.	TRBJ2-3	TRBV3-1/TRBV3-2	CASSQPGTSGGASDTQYF	TGTGCCAGCAGCCAACCCGGGACTAGCGGGGGGGCCTCAGATACGCAGTATTTT
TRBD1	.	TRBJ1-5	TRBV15	CATSTPRQGENQPQHF	TGTGCCACCAGCACCCCCCGACAGGGGGAGAATCAGCCCCAGCATTTT
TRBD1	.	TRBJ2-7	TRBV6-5	CASLGTALGYEQYF	TGTGCCAGCTTGGGGACAGCTCTCGGCTACGAGCAGTACTTC
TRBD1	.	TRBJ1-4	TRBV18	CASSQNFLTGGNEKLFF	TGTGCCAGCTCGCAAAACTTCCTGACAGGGGGTAATGAAAAACTGTTTTTT
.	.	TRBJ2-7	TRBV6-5	CASSYLGQTSEQYF	TGTGCCAGCAGTTACTTGGGGCAGACCTCCGAGCAGTACTTC
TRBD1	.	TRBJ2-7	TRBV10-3	CAIMGQGEPYEQYF	TGTGCCATTATGGGACAGGGGGAACCCTACGAGCAGTACTTC
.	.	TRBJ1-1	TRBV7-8	CASSPGEANTEAFF	TGTGCCAGCAGCCCCGGGGAAGCGAACACTGAAGCTTTCTTT
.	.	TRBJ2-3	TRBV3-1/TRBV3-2	CASSPHPPGLSTDTQYF	TGTGCCAGCAGCCCCCACCCACCGGGACTTAGCACAGATACGCAGTATTTT
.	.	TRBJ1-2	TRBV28	CASSFPAAYGYTF	TGTGCCAGCAGTTTCCCAGCGGCCTATGGCTACACCTTC
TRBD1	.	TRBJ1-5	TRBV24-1	CATSDRTGHPQHF	TGTGCCACCAGTGACCGGACAGGGCATCCCCAGCATTTT
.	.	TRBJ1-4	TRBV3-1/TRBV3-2	CASSQRTATLKLFF	TGTGCCAGCAGCCAACGGACAGCAACCTTAAAACTGTTTTTT
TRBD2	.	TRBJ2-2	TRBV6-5	CASRRGDTGELFF	TGTGCCAGCAGGCGGGGGGACACCGGGGAGCTGTTTTTT
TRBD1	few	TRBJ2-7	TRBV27	CASKGQAAYEQYF	TGTGCCAGCAAAGGACAGGCGGCCTACGAGCAGTACTTC
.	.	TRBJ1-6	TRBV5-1	CASSLRGGPNSPLHF	TGCGCCAGCAGCTTGAGGGGGGGTCCCAATTCACCCCTCCACTTT
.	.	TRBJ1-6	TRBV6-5	CASSYSGGERMAPLHF	TGTGCCAGCAGTTACTCCGGGGGAGAGCGAATGGCACCCCTCCACTTT
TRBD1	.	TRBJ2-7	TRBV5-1	CASSLSAGTGAYEQYF	TGCGCCAGCAGCCTCTCCGCCGGGACAGGGGCCTACGAGCAGTACTTC
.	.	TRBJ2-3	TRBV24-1	CATASAGGTDTQYF	TGTGCCACCGCTTCGGCCGGGGGCACAGATACGCAGTATTTT
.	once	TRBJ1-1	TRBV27	CASSSEGVMNTEAFF	TGTGCCAGCAGCAGTGAAGGGGTGATGAACACTGAAGCTTTCTTT
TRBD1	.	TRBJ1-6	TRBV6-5	CASRQGSGSPLHF	TGTGCCAGTAGACAGGGCAGCGGTTCACCCCTCCACTTT
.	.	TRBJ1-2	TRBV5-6	CASSLDSNYGYTF	TGTGCCAGCAGCTTGGACAGTAACTATGGCTACACCTTC
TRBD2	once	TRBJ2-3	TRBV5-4	CASMPPLAGVTDTQYF	TGTGCCAGCATGCCCCCACTAGCGGGGGTCACAGATACGCAGTATTTT
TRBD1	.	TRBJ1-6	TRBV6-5	CASSYGGGGGGPLHF	TGTGCCAGCAGTTACGGCGGAGGGGGCGGAGGACCCCTCCACTTT
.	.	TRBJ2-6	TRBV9	CASSPARGSGANVLTF	TGTGCCAGCAGCCCTGCACGGGGGTCTGGGGCCAACGTCCTGACTTTC
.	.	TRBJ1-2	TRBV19	CASSSDRWSGYTF	TGTGCCAGTAGTTCCGACAGATGGAGTGGCTACACCTTC
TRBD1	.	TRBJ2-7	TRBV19	CASSMSDREHEQYF	TGTGCCAGTAGTATGTCAGACAGGGAACACGAGCAGTACTTC
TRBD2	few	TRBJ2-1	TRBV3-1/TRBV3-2	CASSQVLSSGGVDNEQFF	TGTGCCAGCAGCCAAGTCCTGTCTAGCGGGGGGGTTGACAATGAGCAGTTCTTC
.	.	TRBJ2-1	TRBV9	CASSGGTVKDEQFF	TGTGCCAGCAGCGGCGGGACAGTTAAGGATGAGCAGTTCTTC
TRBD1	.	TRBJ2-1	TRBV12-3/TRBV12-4	CASSLRQGNEQFF	TGTGCCAGCAGTTTGAGACAGGGGAATGAGCAGTTCTTC
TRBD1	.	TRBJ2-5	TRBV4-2	CASSQVRTGRRETQYF	TGTGCCAGCAGCCAAGTTCGGACAGGGCGCAGAGAGACCCAGTACTTC
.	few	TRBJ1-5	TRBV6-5	CASSPASGVLGDAHF	TGTGCCAGCAGCCCAGCCTCGGGAGTACTTGGGGACGCGCATTTT
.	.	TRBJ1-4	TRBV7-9	CASQDSGEKLFF	TGTGCCAGCCAAGACTCGGGGGAAAAACTGTTTTTT
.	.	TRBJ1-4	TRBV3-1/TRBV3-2	CASSQEGGGRSNEKLFF	TGTGCCAGCAGCCAAGAGGGGGGGGGCCGATCTAATGAAAAACTGTTTTTT
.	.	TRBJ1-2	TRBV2	CASSDNEVAGARGYTF	TGTGCCAGCAGTGATAACGAGGTGGCAGGGGCACGTGGCTACACCTTC
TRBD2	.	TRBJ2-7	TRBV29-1	CSGKRGPDGEQYF	TGCAGCGGTAAGCGGGGGCCCGACGGGGAGCAGTACTTC
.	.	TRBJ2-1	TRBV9	CASSSLGDLGEQFF	TGTGCCAGCAGCTCGTTGGGGGACTTAGGTGAGCAGTTCTTC
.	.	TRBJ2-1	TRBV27	CASSYSSYNEQFF	TGTGCCAGCAGTTATAGCTCCTACAATGAGCAGTTCTTC
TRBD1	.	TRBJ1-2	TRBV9	CASSGTQGQEAFGYTF	TGTGCCAGCAGCGGGACCCAGGGACAGGAAGCTTTCGGCTACACCTTC
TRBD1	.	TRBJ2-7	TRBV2	CASSERQGADEQYF	TGTGCCAGCAGTGAAAGACAGGGGGCGGACGAGCAGTACTTC